These 5 T cell receptor beta chains share one sample of origin, sequenced in a study of blood T cell repertoires in COVID-19. Repertoires were generated with immunoSEQ multiplex PCR, while TCRdb's copy carries only in-frame clones and drops some. This table has about 250,000 clones, nearly 90% appearing once. Sequencing was carried out using peripheral blood. The receptors were sampled from a young man with active or convalescent COVID-19.

The J gene is TRBJ1-6, the V gene TRBV19; no definite D call. Germline loops: CDR1 LNHDA, CDR2 SQIVND (reference sequence). V was clipped by 3 bases and J by 9 bases, with 9 bases between them. This CDR3 is 13 amino acids long. DNA for the CDR3: TGTGCCAGTAGTATTGCTAAGTCTTCACCCCTCCACTTT. Protein: CASSIAKSSPLHF. Using reference TRBV19 and TRBJ1-6 for the parts outside the CDR3, the full variable domain is DGGITQSPKYLFRKEGQNVTLSCEQNLNHDAMYWYRQDPGQGLRLIYYSQIVNDFQKGDIAEGYSVSREKKESFPLTVTSAQKNPTAFYLCASSIAKSSPLHFGNGTRLTVT.

The gene calls are TRBV27 and TRBJ1-2; TRBD1 agrees at 7 bases. V was clipped by 10 bases and J by 4 bases; unmatched bases: 9. The CDR3 loop spans 13 amino acids. Germline V gene sequence: CDR1 MNHEY, CDR2 SMNVEV (reference sequence). CDR3 DNA sequence: TGTGCCACTTCTCCAGGGGGAGGCTATGGCTACACCTTC. It is translated as CATSPGGGYGYTF.

The chain couples TRBV7-2 to TRBJ2-1; tentatively, D is TRBD2 (6 bases). With 2 bases removed from V and 2 bases from J, the gap between germline ends came to 10 bases. Germline V gene lookup returns CDR1 SGHTA and CDR2 FQGNSA. The CDR3 is 15 residues long. CDR3 in amino acids: CASSLLGTAYNEQFF. The CDR3 DNA sequence: TGTGCCAGCAGCTTACTTGGGACTGCCTACAATGAGCAGTTCTTC.

The CDR3 sequence is CASSPLVSGERGYTF. The CDR3 bases are TGCGCCAGCAGCCCCCTTGTATCCGGGGAACGTGGCTACACCTTC. V is TRBV5-1 and J is TRBJ1-2; D unresolved. Germline assignment: CDR1 SGHRS and CDR2 YFSETQ. V lost 4 bases to trimming and J lost 7 bases, with 20 bases between them. This CDR3 region has 15 residues.

The chain carries TRBV9 and TRBJ1-1, with TRBD1 matching over 9 bases. CDR3 length: 15 residues. J lost 1 base, V lost 2 bases, and 3 bases had no gene match. Looked up from germline, CDR1 is SGDLS and CDR2 is YYNGEE. The CDR3 DNA is TGTGCCAGCAGCGTTGGACAGGGGTCGAACACTGAAGCTTTCTTT. Translating gives CASSVGQGSNTEAFF.